Listed here are 13 T cell receptor beta chains from one sample, sequenced in a study of vaccination and CD4 T cells after COVID-19. From the PCR reads, TCRdb called clonotypes with MiXCR, one entry per CDR3 protein. Of about 30,000 distinct CDR3 sequences in the sample, approximately 49% were seen once. This sample's time point: late sampling 161 to 241 days after vaccination in a few convalescent patients. The sequencing here drew on CD4+ T cells from blood, taken about 7 months after SARS-CoV-2 vaccination. The source of these receptors is a human donor who had recovered from COVID-19.

The chain employs TRBV20-1 and TRBJ1-5, with a tentative D call TRBD1 (6 bases). The germline gives CDR1 DFQATT, CDR2 SNEGSKA (reference sequence). The CDR3 has 11 residues. V was clipped by 4 bases and J by 6 bases, with 7 bases between them. In nucleotides, the CDR3 is TGCAGTGCTAAGGGGGGTCAGCCCCAGCATTTT. Its protein is CSAKGGQPQHF.

This clonotype was detected only a few times. This chain joins TRBV12-3 or TRBV12-4 and TRBJ1-2; D unclear. The CDR3 loop spans 14 amino acids. The V end lost 7 bases, the J end lost 8 bases, and 20 bases lay between the germline ends. This chain's CDR3 is CASNKEPVSGGYTF. In DNA, the CDR3 is TGTGCCAGCAACAAAGAGCCAGTCAGCGGAGGCTACACCTTC.

The V call is TRBV20-1, the J call TRBJ2-1, with 8 positions matching TRBD2. V dropped 2 bases and J dropped 4; count of bases not matched to a gene: 25. The CDR3 covers 21 residues. The germline CDR1 and CDR2 sequences are DFQATT and SNEGSKA (reference sequence). The CDR3 DNA is TGCAGTGCTAGATCCTGGGTATCGGGGGGGCCGGGGATTACGTCATACAATGAGCAGTTCTTC. Its translation: CSARSWVSGGPGITSYNEQFF.

This clonotype is labeled as medium-sized. The rearrangement uses TRBV6-1 and TRBJ2-3, with 12 nucleotides matching TRBD2. The CDR3 is 15 amino acids. The germline gives CDR1 MNHNS, CDR2 SASEGT. V dropped 6 bases and J dropped 4; count of bases not matched to a gene: 5. The CDR3 here is CASSDLAGGSDTQYF. The CDR3 nucleotides read TGTGCCAGCAGCGACCTAGCGGGAGGGTCAGATACGCAGTATTTT.

This clonotype was counted only a few times. The chain couples TRBV6-1 to TRBJ1-2; TRBD1 matches 8 bases. CDR3 length equals 14 residues. With 6 bases clipped from V and 4 bases from J, the junction kept 7 bases outside the gene matches. The V gene's germline CDR1 is MNHNS and CDR2 SASEGT. The CDR3 spells CASRIGQGLYGYTF. CDR3 DNA sequence: TGTGCCAGCAGGATAGGACAGGGCCTCTATGGCTACACCTTC.

The rearrangement uses TRBV7-2 and TRBJ2-6; D unresolved. V was trimmed by 5 bases and J by 2 bases, leaving 13 bases between them. This CDR3 contains 16 residues. CDR1 is SGHTA, CDR2 FQGNSA, per germline. CDR3 sequence reads: CASSEVGVPGANVLTF. Here the CDR3 DNA reads TGTGCCAGCAGCGAAGTCGGCGTTCCTGGGGCCAACGTCCTGACTTTC.

This chain connects TRBV6-1 to TRBJ1-1; no reliable D call. Trimming left V 7 bases short and J 0 bases short, with 12 bases between. Per the germline V gene, CDR1 is MNHNS and CDR2 is SASEGT. The CDR3 is made up of 14 amino acids. The CDR3 DNA reads as TGTGCCAGCACCGAGGGCAACATGAACACTGAAGCTTTCTTT. This sequence encodes CASTEGNMNTEAFF.

This clonotype was recorded a few times. This chain connects TRBV15 to TRBJ2-3, with TRBD2 identical over 7 bases. Per the germline V gene, CDR1 is LNHNV and CDR2 is YYDKDF (reference sequence). This CDR3 spans 14 amino acids. V shed 5 bases and J 4 bases; nucleotides not matched to a gene: 6. This CDR3 is CATSLREIPDTQYF. The CDR3 nucleotides read TGTGCCACCAGCCTGCGGGAGATCCCAGATACGCAGTATTTT.

This clonotype was counted only a few times. The V call is TRBV28, the J call TRBJ2-5; 7 bases map to TRBD2. The ends lost 6 bases at V and 1 base at J; junction bases unmatched: 2. CDR1 and CDR2 (germline): MDHEN, SYDVKM. The CDR3 loop spans 13 amino acids. CDR3 nucleotide sequence: TGTGCCAGCAGGGCTAGCGGCCAAGAGACCCAGTACTTC. Residues: CASRASGQETQYF.

V and J are TRBV2 and TRBJ1-2; D unclear. Trimming pared 3 bases from V and 4 bases from J, leaving 3 bases between. This CDR3 is built from 11 residues. Germline-derived CDR1 and CDR2 are SNHLY and FYNNEI. CDR3 DNA sequence: TGTGCCAGCAGTGAGGGCTATGGCTACACCTTC. This gives the protein CASSEGYGYTF. Variable domain in full (rest from reference TRBV2 and TRBJ1-2): EPEVTQTPSHQVTQMGQEVILRCVPISNHLYFYWYRQILGQKVEFLVSFYNNEISEKSEIFDDQFSVERPDGSNFTLKIRSTKLEDSAMYFCASSEGYGYTFGSGTRLTVV.

This sequence joins TRBV7-2 and TRBJ1-1; D unclear. V dropped 5 bases and J dropped 4 bases, with 11 bases sitting between them. Germline-derived CDR1 and CDR2 are SGHTA and FQGNSA. CDR3 length: 13 amino acids. The CDR3 sequence is CASSKEASTEAFF. The CDR3 DNA is TGTGCCAGCAGCAAAGAGGCGAGCACTGAAGCTTTCTTT.

The chain employs TRBV20-1 and TRBJ2-5; D possibly matches TRBD1 or TRBD2 (5 bases each). V gave up 6 bases and J gave up 7 bases, with 21 bases separating them. Germline values: CDR1 DFQATT, CDR2 SNEGSKA (reference sequence). This CDR3 is built from 14 residues. CDR3 coding DNA: TGCAGTGCCGAGAGGGACCCCGCTTCATGGACCCAGTACTTC. It specifies CSAERDPASWTQYF.

The DNA for the CDR3 is TGTGCCAGCAGCTTAGAGGTCTATGGCTACACCTTC. This sequence encodes CASSLEVYGYTF. This chain connects TRBV11-2 to TRBJ1-2; D not resolved. V lost 0 bases to trimming and J lost 4 bases, with 3 bases between them. The germline V gene has CDR1 SGHAT and CDR2 FQNNGV. This CDR3 has 12 amino acids.